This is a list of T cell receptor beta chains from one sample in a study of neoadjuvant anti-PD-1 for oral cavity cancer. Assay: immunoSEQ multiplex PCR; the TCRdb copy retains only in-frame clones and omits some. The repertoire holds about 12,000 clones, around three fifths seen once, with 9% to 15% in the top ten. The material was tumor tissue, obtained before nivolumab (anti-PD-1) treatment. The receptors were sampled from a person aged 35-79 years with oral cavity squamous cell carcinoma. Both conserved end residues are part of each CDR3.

CDR3: CASGRENYGYTF
V: TRBV10-2
J: TRBJ1-2

CDR3: CASSYLQGDGANVLTF
V: TRBV6-6
J: TRBJ2-6

CDR3: CAISEVDSDYEQYF
V: TRBV10-3
J: TRBJ2-7

CDR3: CASSLQPTLVNTEAFF
V: TRBV7-8
J: TRBJ1-1

CDR3: CASRPPRSLNTEAFF
V: TRBV12-2
J: TRBJ1-1

CDR3: CASSPSVAGQETQYF
V: TRBV18
J: TRBJ2-5

CDR3: CASSPLGLVGLQFF
V: TRBV27
J: TRBJ2-1

CDR3: CASSLAGRSGRSYNEQFF
V: TRBV11-2
J: TRBJ2-1

CDR3: CASSPGTGGLGEQFF
V: TRBV13
J: TRBJ2-1

CDR3: CATLAEGDEQFF
V: TRBV10-3
J: TRBJ2-1